This is a list of T cell receptor beta chains from one sample in a study of T cell responses to AZD1222 COVID-19 vaccine. The repertoire was sequenced with immunoSEQ multiplex PCR; TCRdb's copy has only in-frame clones and lacks some. This table holds around 200,000 clones, 94% found once. This material consisted of peripheral blood, taken 28 days after the second AZD1222 dose. Source of these receptors: an adult who received the AZD1222 COVID-19 vaccine. The CDR3 runs from the conserved cysteine through the conserved F or W. The order of the fields is clone size, D gene, V gene, J gene, CDR3 protein, CDR3 DNA. The D gene is left open where the match is weak. The listing skips clone size in some rows; elsewhere it reads once, few, many or a size class.

-	-	TRBV11-2	TRBJ2-2	CASSLRYTGELFF	TGTGCCAGCAGCCTCCGCTACACCGGGGAGCTGTTTTTT
-	-	TRBV9	TRBJ1-6	CASSPDVPDQEYNSPLHF	TGTGCCAGCAGCCCCGACGTCCCAGATCAGGAATATAATTCACCCCTCCACTTT
-	-	TRBV6-6	TRBJ2-7	CASSPRHYEQYF	TGTGCCAGCAGTCCCAGGCACTACGAGCAGTACTTC
-	TRBD2	TRBV7-6	TRBJ2-5	CASTRSPRTSGGQVLETQYF	TGTGCCAGCACCCGTTCACCCAGGACTAGCGGGGGGCAAGTGTTGGAGACCCAGTACTTC
once	-	TRBV27	TRBJ2-7	CASSSGQSWYEQYF	TGTGCCAGCAGTTCCGGACAGTCATGGTACGAGCAGTACTTC
-	-	TRBV9	TRBJ2-1	CASSVEGDSYNEQFF	TGTGCCAGCAGCGTAGAGGGAGACTCCTACAATGAGCAGTTCTTC
-	-	TRBV27	TRBJ2-7	CASSRTGTQRLYEQYF	TGTGCCAGCAGCCGAACCGGAACACAGAGGCTCTACGAGCAGTACTTC
-	-	TRBV21-1	TRBJ1-1	CASPGRLGQGMMNTEAFF	TGTGCCAGTCCTGGCCGGTTGGGGCAGGGTATGATGAACACTGAAGCTTTCTTT
few	-	TRBV27	TRBJ1-6	CASSLLQGNSPLHF	TGTGCCAGCAGTTTACTTCAGGGAAATTCACCCCTCCACTTT
-	TRBD1	TRBV28	TRBJ2-2	CASSLGTGWFTGELFF	TGTGCCAGCAGTTTAGGGACAGGGTGGTTCACCGGGGAGCTGTTTTTT
-	TRBD1	TRBV30	TRBJ1-5	CAWSVGQGGNQPQHF	TGTGCCTGGAGTGTCGGGCAGGGGGGCAATCAGCCCCAGCATTTT
-	TRBD1	TRBV7-6	TRBJ1-5	CASGTGPNQPQHF	TGTGCCAGCGGGACAGGGCCGAATCAGCCCCAGCATTTT
-	TRBD1	TRBV18	TRBJ2-5	CASSQRRDRGETQYF	TGTGCCAGCTCCCAACGGCGGGACAGGGGAGAGACCCAGTACTTC
once	-	TRBV12-5	TRBJ2-3	CASVWGQGFRIGTDTQYF	TGTGCTAGTGTTTGGGGGCAGGGTTTCCGTATTGGCACAGATACGCAGTATTTT
-	-	TRBV19	TRBJ1-1	CASGDWDDRPEAFF	TGTGCCAGCGGGGATTGGGATGACAGGCCTGAAGCTTTCTTT
once	-	TRBV6-5	TRBJ1-2	CASSRVGYTF	TGTGCCAGCTCACGCGTAGGCTACACCTTC
-	-	TRBV10-2	TRBJ2-1	CASRGSLDSSYNEQFF	TGCGCCAGCAGGGGCTCCCTTGACAGTTCCTACAATGAGCAGTTCTTC
-	-	TRBV9	TRBJ1-5	CASSTRNDQPQHF	TGTGCCAGCAGCACAAGGAACGATCAGCCCCAGCATTTT
-	-	TRBV9	TRBJ2-2	CASKESNTGELFF	TGTGCCAGCAAAGAATCGAACACCGGGGAGCTGTTTTTT
-	-	TRBV27	TRBJ1-6	CASSFMEESRPLHF	TGTGCCAGCAGTTTTATGGAGGAGTCAAGGCCCCTCCACTTT
-	-	TRBV5-1	TRBJ1-6	CASSLAAGAGNSPLHF	TGCGCCAGCAGCTTGGCCGCGGGGGCAGGTAATTCACCCCTCCACTTT
-	-	TRBV30	TRBJ1-3	CAWSVGHSPGNTIYF	TGTGCCTGGAGTGTAGGGCATTCTCCCGGGAACACCATATATTTT
-	TRBD1	TRBV9	TRBJ2-5	CASSSGQGIKYF	TGTGCCAGCAGCTCTGGACAGGGGATAAAGTACTTC
-	-	TRBV7-2	TRBJ1-2	CASSLGIRSQDYGYTF	TGTGCCAGCAGCCTCGGTATCCGGTCACAAGACTATGGCTACACCTTC
-	TRBD2	TRBV18	TRBJ2-1	CASSPSSGRANEQFF	TGTGCCAGCTCACCATCCAGCGGGAGGGCCAATGAGCAGTTCTTC
-	TRBD1	TRBV14	TRBJ2-2	CASSHFPGQGDGTGELFF	TGTGCCAGCAGCCATTTTCCGGGACAGGGGGATGGAACCGGGGAGCTGTTTTTT
-	-	TRBV29-1	TRBJ2-3	CSVETIGGSTDTQYF	TGCAGCGTTGAGACGATCGGGGGAAGCACAGATACGCAGTATTTT
-	-	TRBV11-3	TRBJ2-7	CASSLTRSSYEQYF	TGTGCCAGCAGCCTGACTCGGAGCTCCTACGAGCAGTACTTC
-	-	TRBV6-5	TRBJ2-3	CASRSQATDTQYF	TGTGCCAGCAGATCCCAGGCGACAGATACGCAGTATTTT
-	TRBD1	TRBV6-5	TRBJ1-1	CASSRQGFEKTEAFF	TGTGCCAGCAGTCGACAGGGATTCGAGAAAACTGAAGCTTTCTTT
-	-	TRBV7-9	TRBJ2-1	CASSPRGSSYNEQFF	TGTGCCAGCAGCCCGCGAGGTAGCTCCTACAATGAGCAGTTCTTC
-	TRBD1	TRBV13	TRBJ1-1	CASSAYRGPAFF	TGTGCCAGCAGCGCCTACAGGGGGCCGGCTTTCTTT
-	-	TRBV7-9	TRBJ1-4	CASSLRRAKGDEKLFF	TGTGCCAGCAGCTTACGAAGGGCTAAAGGTGATGAAAAACTGTTTTTT
-	TRBD1	TRBV6-5	TRBJ1-6	CASKWGTGTRPLHF	TGTGCCAGCAAATGGGGGACAGGGACGCGACCCCTCCACTTT
-	-	TRBV28	TRBJ2-1	CASSSGGGGPYNEQFF	TGTGCCAGCAGTTCCGGTGGAGGGGGACCTTACAATGAGCAGTTCTTC
-	-	TRBV5-1	TRBJ2-7	CASSLASSREEQYF	TGCGCCAGCAGCTTGGCCTCTAGCCGCGAGGAGCAGTACTTC
-	-	TRBV12-3/TRBV12-4	TRBJ1-2	CASSRQESYGYTF	TGTGCCAGCAGCCGACAGGAATCCTATGGCTACACCTTC
-	TRBD1	TRBV4-3	TRBJ1-1	CASSQSGTAPGLDTEAFF	TGCGCCAGCAGCCAATCCGGGACAGCCCCAGGGCTGGACACTGAAGCTTTCTTT
-	-	TRBV18	TRBJ1-2	CASSPSGDYGYTF	TGTGCCAGCTCACCTTCAGGGGACTATGGCTACACCTTC
-	-	TRBV5-1	TRBJ2-1	CASSVDRNNEQFF	TGCGCCAGCAGCGTCGACAGAAACAATGAGCAGTTCTTC